This TCR beta chain was captured by sequencing in a study of chemoradiotherapy in HPV16-positive cancers. Study in general: Candidate HPV-specific clones and shared TCR motifs came from a couple of HPV16-positive patients.

Repeated repertoire sampling spanned the course of chemoradiotherapy. Per the germline V gene, CDR1 is SGHNT and CDR2 is YENEEA. The V gene lost 5 bases and the J gene lost 4 bases, with 10 bases spanning the gap. This CDR3 is 13 amino acids long. About this clone: The antigen remains unidentified.

General study points: Only a couple of HPV16-positive patients supplied the functional HPV-specificity definition.

The protocol was immunoSEQ multiplex PCR, while the TCRdb copy is restricted to in-frame clones and leaves out a portion. The top ten clones hold approximately 5% of a sample with 30,000 or so clones, approximately 90% of them seen once. The chain joins TRBV11-3 to TRBJ2-3; TRBD1 might be the D (6 bases). The sequence came from a human donor with HPV-associated anogenital cancer. The material was blood, obtained from a patient who underwent chemoradiotherapy. CDR3: CASSLTGSDTQYF. The DNA of the CDR3 is TGTGCCAGCAGCCTTACAGGGTCAGATACGCAGTATTTT.